This T cell receptor (beta chain) was sequenced during a study of shared clonotypes between healthy human individuals. The assay was immunoSEQ multiplex PCR, and TCRdb's table has in-frame clones only and misses some. The sample has 2,500,000 or so clones; over 85% are singletons. With regard to this clone: The antigen remains unidentified.

The CDR3 sequence is 15 residues long. With 3 bases removed from V and 1 base from J, the gap between germline ends came to 10 bases. Per germline, CDR1 SGHDN and CDR2 FVKESK. Study-level points and caveats: Shared clonotypes: approximately 4.5% naive CD4, around 4% naive CD8, over 2% memory CD4, over 0.3% memory CD8. Non-shared clonotypes showed lower generation probabilities than clonotypes common to all four donors.

The clonotype comes from a man between 18 and 35 years old in good health. The chain carries TRBV14 and TRBJ1-3; D is unresolved. Sequencing used naive CD4+ T cells sorted from blood. Noted subset: CD45RA+ positively selected. The CDR3 DNA sequence: TGTGCCAGCAGCCAGGGCCTATGGTCTGGAAACACCATATATTTT. Translated, it gives CASSQGLWSGNTIYF.